The clone carrying this T cell receptor beta chain came up many times. Its antigen is still unknown. The sample is drawn from a study of T cells in Graves' hyperthyroidism and ophthalmopathy. General study points: Stable hyperthyroidism was separated from ophthalmopathy by a model based on 13 V-J features. Expanded thyroid clonotypes (above 0.001) were mostly also found in blood.

What was amplified from RNA transcripts were TCR beta CDR3 regions. Using the HTBI primer set, a first-round RT-PCR was run on the TCR CDR3. TCRdb called the multiplex PCR reads again in MiXCR, with one record for every CDR3 protein. The sample yields 480,000 or so distinct CDR3 sequences, 35% to 50% seen once. The CDR3 is 14 residues long. Trimming removed 8 bases from V and 2 bases from J, with 15 bases in between. CDR1 and CDR2 (germline): SNHLY, FYNNEI. Uncontrolled infections, other autoimmune diseases, pregnancy or lactation led to exclusion of patients. The chain recombines TRBV2 with TRBJ1-2; possible D gene TRBD1, 5 bases. The sequence came from an adult woman with Graves' disease, either hyperthyroidism or ophthalmopathy (not recorded which). The sequenced sample was peripheral blood or thyroid tissue (not recorded which). The CDR3 loop is CASRPGLLNYGYTF. For the CDR3, the DNA is TGTGCCAGCCGGCCGGGACTGCTAAACTATGGCTACACCTTC.